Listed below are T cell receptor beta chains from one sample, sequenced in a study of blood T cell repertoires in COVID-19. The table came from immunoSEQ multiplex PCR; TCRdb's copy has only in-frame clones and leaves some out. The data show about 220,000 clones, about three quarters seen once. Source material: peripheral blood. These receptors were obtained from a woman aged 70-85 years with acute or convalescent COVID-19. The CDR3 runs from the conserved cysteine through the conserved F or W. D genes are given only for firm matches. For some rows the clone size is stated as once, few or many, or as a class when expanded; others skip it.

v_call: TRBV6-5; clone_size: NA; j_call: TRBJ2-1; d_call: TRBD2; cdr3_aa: CASLGLANNEQFF; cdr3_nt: TGTGCCAGTCTCGGACTAGCGAACAATGAGCAGTTCTTC
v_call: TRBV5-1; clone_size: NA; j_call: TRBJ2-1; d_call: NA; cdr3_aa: CASSSQGGDYNEQFF; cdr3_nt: TGCGCCAGCAGCTCACAGGGAGGGGACTACAATGAGCAGTTCTTC
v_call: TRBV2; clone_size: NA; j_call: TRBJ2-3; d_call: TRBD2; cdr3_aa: CASSRLAGRDTQYF; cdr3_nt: TGTGCCAGCAGTCGACTAGCGGGGAGGGATACGCAGTATTTT
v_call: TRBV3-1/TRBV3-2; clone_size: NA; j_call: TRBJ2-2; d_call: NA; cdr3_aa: CASSPRVSGELFF; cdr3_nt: TGTGCCAGCAGCCCCCGGGTAAGCGGGGAGCTGTTTTTT
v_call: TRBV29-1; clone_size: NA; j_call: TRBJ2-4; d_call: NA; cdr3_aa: CSVAGKNIQYF; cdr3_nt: TGCAGCGTTGCAGGGAAAAACATTCAGTACTTC
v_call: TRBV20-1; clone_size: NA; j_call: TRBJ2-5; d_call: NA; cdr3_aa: CSPSGVETQYF; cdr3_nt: TGCAGTCCTTCCGGGGTAGAGACCCAGTACTTC
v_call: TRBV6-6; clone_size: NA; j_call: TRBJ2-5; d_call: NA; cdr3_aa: CASSYSDGGSRGTQYF; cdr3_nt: TGTGCCAGCAGTTACTCGGACGGGGGGTCCAGGGGGACCCAGTACTTC
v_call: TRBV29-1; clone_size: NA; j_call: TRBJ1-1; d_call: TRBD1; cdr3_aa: CSVDHRTGEAFF; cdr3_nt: TGCAGCGTTGACCATCGGACAGGGGAGGCTTTCTTT
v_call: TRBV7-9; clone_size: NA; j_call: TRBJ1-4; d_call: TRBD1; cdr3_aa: CASSFMGTAGEKLFF; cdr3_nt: TGTGCCAGCAGTTTTATGGGGACAGCCGGTGAAAAACTGTTTTTT
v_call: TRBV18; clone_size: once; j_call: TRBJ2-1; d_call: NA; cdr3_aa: CASSPYLQGMGSYNEQFF; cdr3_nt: TGTGCCAGCTCACCCTACCTACAGGGCATGGGCTCCTACAATGAGCAGTTCTTC
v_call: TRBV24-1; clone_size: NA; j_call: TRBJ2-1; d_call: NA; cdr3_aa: CATETGGYNEQFF; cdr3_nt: TGTGCCACCGAGACAGGTGGATACAATGAGCAGTTCTTC
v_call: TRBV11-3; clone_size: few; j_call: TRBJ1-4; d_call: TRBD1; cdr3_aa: CASSTDRGEIEKLFF; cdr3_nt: TGTGCCAGCAGCACTGACAGGGGAGAGATTGAAAAACTGTTTTTT
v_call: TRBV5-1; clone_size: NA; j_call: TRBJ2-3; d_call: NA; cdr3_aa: CASSSTITGSTDTQYF; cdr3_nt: TGCGCCAGCAGCTCGACCATTACAGGGAGCACAGATACGCAGTATTTT
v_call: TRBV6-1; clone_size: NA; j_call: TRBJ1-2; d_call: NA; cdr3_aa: CASSDTGRGNGYTF; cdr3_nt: TGTGCCAGCAGTGATACAGGGAGGGGAAATGGCTACACCTTC
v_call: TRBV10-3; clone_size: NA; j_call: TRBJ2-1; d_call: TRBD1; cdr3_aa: CAIEGQGNEQFF; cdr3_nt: TGTGCCATCGAAGGACAGGGAAATGAGCAGTTCTTC
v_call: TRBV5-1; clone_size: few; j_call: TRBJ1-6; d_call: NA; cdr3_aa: CASSPSPSGTRGSPLHF; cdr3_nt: TGCGCCAGCAGTCCTTCACCCTCAGGGACTCGGGGTTCACCCCTCCACTTT
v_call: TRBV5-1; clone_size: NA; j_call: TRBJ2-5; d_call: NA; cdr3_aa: CASSQLQGGQETQYF; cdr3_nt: TGCGCCAGCAGCCAACTACAGGGTGGCCAAGAGACCCAGTACTTC
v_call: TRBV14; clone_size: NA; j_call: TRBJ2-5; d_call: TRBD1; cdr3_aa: CASSRKGRTGVETQYF; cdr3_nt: TGTGCCAGCAGCCGCAAAGGCAGGACAGGGGTCGAGACCCAGTACTTC
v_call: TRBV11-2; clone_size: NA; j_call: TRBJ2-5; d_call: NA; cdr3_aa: CASSSLRQALQETQYF; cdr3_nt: TGTGCCAGCAGCTCTTTAAGACAGGCGTTACAAGAGACCCAGTACTTC
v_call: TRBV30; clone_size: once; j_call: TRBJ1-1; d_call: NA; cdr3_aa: CAWAGATEAFF; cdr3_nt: TGTGCCTGGGCAGGGGCAACTGAAGCTTTCTTT
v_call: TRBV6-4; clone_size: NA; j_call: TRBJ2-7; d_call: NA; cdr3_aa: CASSGSGAYEQYF; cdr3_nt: TGTGCCAGCAGTGGATCCGGAGCCTACGAGCAGTACTTC
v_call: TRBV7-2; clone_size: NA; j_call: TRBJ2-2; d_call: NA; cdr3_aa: CASSLAVRTGSTGELFF; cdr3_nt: TGTGCCAGCAGCTTAGCCGTTCGTACGGGGAGCACCGGGGAGCTGTTTTTT
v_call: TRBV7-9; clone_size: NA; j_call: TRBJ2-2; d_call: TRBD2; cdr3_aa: CATIDGGFSTGELFF; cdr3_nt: TGTGCCACCATAGACGGGGGGTTTTCCACCGGGGAGCTGTTTTTT
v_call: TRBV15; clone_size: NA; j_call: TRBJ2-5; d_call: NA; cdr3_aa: CATSRDLVGETQYF; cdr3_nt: TGTGCCACCAGCAGAGATCTTGTCGGGGAGACCCAGTACTTC
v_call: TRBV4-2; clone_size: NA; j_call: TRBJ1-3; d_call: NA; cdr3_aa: CASSQEVLAAALSGNTIYF; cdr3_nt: TGTGCCAGCAGCCAAGAGGTGCTGGCGGCGGCTCTCTCTGGAAACACCATATATTTT
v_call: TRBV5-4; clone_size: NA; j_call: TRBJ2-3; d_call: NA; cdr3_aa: CASSLGGERDTQYF; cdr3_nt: TGTGCCAGCAGCTTGGGGGGGGAGAGAGATACGCAGTATTTT
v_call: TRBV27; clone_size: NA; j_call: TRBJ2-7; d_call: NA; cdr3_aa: CASRIPTRPNEQYF; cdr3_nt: TGTGCCAGCAGAATACCGACACGTCCCAACGAGCAGTACTTC
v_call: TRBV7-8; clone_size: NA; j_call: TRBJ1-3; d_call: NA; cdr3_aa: CASSLDRGRSGNTIYF; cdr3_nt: TGTGCCAGCAGCTTAGATAGGGGCCGCTCTGGAAACACCATATATTTT
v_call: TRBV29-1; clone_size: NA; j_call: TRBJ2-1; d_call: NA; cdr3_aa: CSVDLLPPRYEQFF; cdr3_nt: TGCAGCGTTGATCTACTGCCCCCTCGTTATGAGCAGTTCTTC
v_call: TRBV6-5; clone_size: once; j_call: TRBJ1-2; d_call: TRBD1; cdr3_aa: CASSSTGIIGYTF; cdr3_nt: TGTGCCAGCAGCTCGACAGGGATTATTGGCTACACCTTC
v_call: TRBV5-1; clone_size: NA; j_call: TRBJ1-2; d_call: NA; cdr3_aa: CASSKDTLFVGYTF; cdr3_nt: TGCGCCAGCAGCAAGGACACGTTATTCGTTGGCTACACCTTC
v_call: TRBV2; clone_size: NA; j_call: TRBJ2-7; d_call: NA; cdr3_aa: CASSRASSNYEQYF; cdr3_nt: TGTGCCAGCAGCCGAGCGTCATCGAACTACGAGCAGTACTTC